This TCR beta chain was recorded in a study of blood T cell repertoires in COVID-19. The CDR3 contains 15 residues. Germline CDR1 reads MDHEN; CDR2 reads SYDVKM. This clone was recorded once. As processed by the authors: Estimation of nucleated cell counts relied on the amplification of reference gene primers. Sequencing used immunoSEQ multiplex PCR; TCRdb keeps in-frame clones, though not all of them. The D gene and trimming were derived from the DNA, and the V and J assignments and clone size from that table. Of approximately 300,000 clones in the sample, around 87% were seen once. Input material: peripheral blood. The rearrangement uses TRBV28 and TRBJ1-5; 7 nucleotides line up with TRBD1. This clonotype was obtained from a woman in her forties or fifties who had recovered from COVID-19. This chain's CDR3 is CAAPVDRAQNQPQHF. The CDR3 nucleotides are TGTGCAGCCCCCGTTGACAGGGCCCAAAATCAGCCCCAGCATTTT.